This note documents a single TCR beta chain sequence. The target of this receptor is not known. Base-call qualities are not available, and no considerably larger clone is one nucleotide away. TCRbeta CDR3 regions were amplified from genomic DNA by means of the immunoSEQ Assay, a bias-controlled multiplex PCR. Per the source publication's procedure: The number of nucleated cells in each sample was estimated from the amplification of reference gene primers within the assay. To quantify the absolute abundance of each unique TCRbeta CDR3 rearrangement, sequence reads were collapsed and filtered. Productive Simpson clonality was computed per sample as the square root of Simpson's diversity index over productive rearrangements. TCRdb stores this immuneACCESS table with in-frame sequences only. Part of the clones is absent; in the studies checked, under half of the shortfall reflects unresolved V genes, and no reason is known for the rest. V and J calls and clone size follow that table, whereas D and trimming were derived from the DNA. A total of approximately 100,000 clones appear in this sample, approximately 84% of them only once. The top ten hold around 15% of the sample.

This entry comes from a study of blood T cell repertoires in COVID-19 (TCRdb year 2020). The study in broad terms: Samples covering the acute and convalescent phases of COVID-19 were provided by collaborators in the United States, Italy and Spain. The prospective study material was composed of cDNA or gDNA derived from T cells, B-cell-depleted T cells, or PBMCs. Subjects who had been exposed to COVID-19, were actively infected with it, or had recovered from it provided the deeply sampled blood TCRbeta repertoires that made up the dataset. The repertoires were released in a freely available public database meant as a resource for research on the immune response to SARS-CoV-2. The samples were drawn from two sources: the first 160 participants of the ongoing ImmuneRACE study, and 1,000 to 1,500 subjects contributed by 6 global collaborators. The sample metadata nearly always contained a de-identified subject ID, COVID-19 status, age in years and sex. Where available, HLA class I and class II types were obtained from metadata supplied by the sample provider rather than from assay-based typing.

Whole blood was collected in K2EDTA tubes by collaborating institutions according to the institutions' own protocols. For TCRbeta analysis, collaborators shipped samples in one of three forms: frozen whole blood, isolated PBMCs, or DNA extracted from either of those sample types. Study-wide conclusions, independent of this receptor: The amount of clinical and demographic metadata varied by source and participant and was provided uncurated.

Based on the germline V gene, the CDR1 and CDR2 sequences are SGHTA and FQGTGA. Taken from cysteine to phenylalanine, the CDR3 has 15 residues. Only CDR3 DNA is held: 45 bases, read in frame from base 1. Trimming leaves V shorter by 5 bases and J shorter by 5 bases, with the junction holding 7 bases beyond the gene matches. The V and J genes are TRBV7-3 and TRBJ2-1, with TRBD2 identical over 9 junction bases. The TCR sequence derives from a woman aged 60-70 years with acute or convalescent COVID-19. The sample consisted of peripheral blood. The DNA reads as follows: TGTGCCAGCAGCAAAAGCGGGGGGCGTCACAATGAGCAGTTCTTC. This is translated as CASSKSGGRHNEQFF. The CDR3 plus the reference TRBV7-3 and TRBJ2-1 genes for the other parts give the full variable domain: GAGVSQTPSNKVTEKGKYVELRCDPISGHTALYWYRQSLGQGPEFLIYFQGTGAADDSGLPNDRFFAVRPEGSVSTLKIQRTERGDSAVYLCASSKSGGRHNEQFFGPGTRLTVL.